This section outlines one T cell receptor (beta chain) sequence together with its context. Antigen unknown. These data originate in a study of shared clonotypes between healthy human individuals. Overall study findings and caveats: Larger estimated richness was generally recorded for naive subsets relative to memory subsets.

This table comes from immunoSEQ multiplex PCR, and its TCRdb copy is limited to in-frame clones, with some not included. The table lists millions of clones, approximately 94% of them singletons. The trim removed 3 bases at V and 2 bases at J, leaving 8 bases unmatched. Looked up from germline, CDR1 is SGHVS and CDR2 is FQNEAQ. The CDR3 contains 16 residues. CD45RO-negative, CCR7-selected cells formed the naive CD8 fraction, which excluded terminally differentiated effector memory CD45RA+ cells. The TCR originated in a man between 18 and 35 years old in good health. Some clones in this sample may be carry-over from other donors' samples. Specimen: naive CD8+ T cells from PBMCs. This rearrangement joins TRBV7-8 to TRBJ2-3, with 7 bases aligning to TRBD1. The CDR3 nucleotides are TGTGCCAGCAGCTTCCGAATAGGGGGCGACACAGATACGCAGTATTTT. Translating it yields CASSFRIGGDTDTQYF.